This T cell receptor beta chain is from a study of Graves' ophthalmopathy and Graves' hyperthyroidism. Patients were excluded if they had other autoimmune diseases or uncontrolled infections, and likewise if pregnancy or lactation applied. Amplifying from RNA transcripts, the study obtained TCR beta CDR3 regions. Second-round multiplex PCR followed a first-round RT-PCR using HTBI primers. TCRdb reprocessed the multiplex PCR reads via MiXCR and lists one record per CDR3 protein. The sample has about 410,000 distinct CDR3 sequences, 15% to 20% seen once. This clonotype was seen many times. The sequenced material came from peripheral blood. The sequence derives from a woman between 18 and 29 years old with Graves' ophthalmopathy.

The CDR3 nucleotides read TGTGCCAGCAGTTCCACTCGTGTTCAGCCCCAGCATTTT. It translates to CASSSTRVQPQHF. The chain recombines TRBV12-3 or TRBV12-4 with TRBJ1-5, with unresolved D. There are 13 residues in the CDR3. V was clipped by 4 bases and J by 6 bases, with 10 bases between them.